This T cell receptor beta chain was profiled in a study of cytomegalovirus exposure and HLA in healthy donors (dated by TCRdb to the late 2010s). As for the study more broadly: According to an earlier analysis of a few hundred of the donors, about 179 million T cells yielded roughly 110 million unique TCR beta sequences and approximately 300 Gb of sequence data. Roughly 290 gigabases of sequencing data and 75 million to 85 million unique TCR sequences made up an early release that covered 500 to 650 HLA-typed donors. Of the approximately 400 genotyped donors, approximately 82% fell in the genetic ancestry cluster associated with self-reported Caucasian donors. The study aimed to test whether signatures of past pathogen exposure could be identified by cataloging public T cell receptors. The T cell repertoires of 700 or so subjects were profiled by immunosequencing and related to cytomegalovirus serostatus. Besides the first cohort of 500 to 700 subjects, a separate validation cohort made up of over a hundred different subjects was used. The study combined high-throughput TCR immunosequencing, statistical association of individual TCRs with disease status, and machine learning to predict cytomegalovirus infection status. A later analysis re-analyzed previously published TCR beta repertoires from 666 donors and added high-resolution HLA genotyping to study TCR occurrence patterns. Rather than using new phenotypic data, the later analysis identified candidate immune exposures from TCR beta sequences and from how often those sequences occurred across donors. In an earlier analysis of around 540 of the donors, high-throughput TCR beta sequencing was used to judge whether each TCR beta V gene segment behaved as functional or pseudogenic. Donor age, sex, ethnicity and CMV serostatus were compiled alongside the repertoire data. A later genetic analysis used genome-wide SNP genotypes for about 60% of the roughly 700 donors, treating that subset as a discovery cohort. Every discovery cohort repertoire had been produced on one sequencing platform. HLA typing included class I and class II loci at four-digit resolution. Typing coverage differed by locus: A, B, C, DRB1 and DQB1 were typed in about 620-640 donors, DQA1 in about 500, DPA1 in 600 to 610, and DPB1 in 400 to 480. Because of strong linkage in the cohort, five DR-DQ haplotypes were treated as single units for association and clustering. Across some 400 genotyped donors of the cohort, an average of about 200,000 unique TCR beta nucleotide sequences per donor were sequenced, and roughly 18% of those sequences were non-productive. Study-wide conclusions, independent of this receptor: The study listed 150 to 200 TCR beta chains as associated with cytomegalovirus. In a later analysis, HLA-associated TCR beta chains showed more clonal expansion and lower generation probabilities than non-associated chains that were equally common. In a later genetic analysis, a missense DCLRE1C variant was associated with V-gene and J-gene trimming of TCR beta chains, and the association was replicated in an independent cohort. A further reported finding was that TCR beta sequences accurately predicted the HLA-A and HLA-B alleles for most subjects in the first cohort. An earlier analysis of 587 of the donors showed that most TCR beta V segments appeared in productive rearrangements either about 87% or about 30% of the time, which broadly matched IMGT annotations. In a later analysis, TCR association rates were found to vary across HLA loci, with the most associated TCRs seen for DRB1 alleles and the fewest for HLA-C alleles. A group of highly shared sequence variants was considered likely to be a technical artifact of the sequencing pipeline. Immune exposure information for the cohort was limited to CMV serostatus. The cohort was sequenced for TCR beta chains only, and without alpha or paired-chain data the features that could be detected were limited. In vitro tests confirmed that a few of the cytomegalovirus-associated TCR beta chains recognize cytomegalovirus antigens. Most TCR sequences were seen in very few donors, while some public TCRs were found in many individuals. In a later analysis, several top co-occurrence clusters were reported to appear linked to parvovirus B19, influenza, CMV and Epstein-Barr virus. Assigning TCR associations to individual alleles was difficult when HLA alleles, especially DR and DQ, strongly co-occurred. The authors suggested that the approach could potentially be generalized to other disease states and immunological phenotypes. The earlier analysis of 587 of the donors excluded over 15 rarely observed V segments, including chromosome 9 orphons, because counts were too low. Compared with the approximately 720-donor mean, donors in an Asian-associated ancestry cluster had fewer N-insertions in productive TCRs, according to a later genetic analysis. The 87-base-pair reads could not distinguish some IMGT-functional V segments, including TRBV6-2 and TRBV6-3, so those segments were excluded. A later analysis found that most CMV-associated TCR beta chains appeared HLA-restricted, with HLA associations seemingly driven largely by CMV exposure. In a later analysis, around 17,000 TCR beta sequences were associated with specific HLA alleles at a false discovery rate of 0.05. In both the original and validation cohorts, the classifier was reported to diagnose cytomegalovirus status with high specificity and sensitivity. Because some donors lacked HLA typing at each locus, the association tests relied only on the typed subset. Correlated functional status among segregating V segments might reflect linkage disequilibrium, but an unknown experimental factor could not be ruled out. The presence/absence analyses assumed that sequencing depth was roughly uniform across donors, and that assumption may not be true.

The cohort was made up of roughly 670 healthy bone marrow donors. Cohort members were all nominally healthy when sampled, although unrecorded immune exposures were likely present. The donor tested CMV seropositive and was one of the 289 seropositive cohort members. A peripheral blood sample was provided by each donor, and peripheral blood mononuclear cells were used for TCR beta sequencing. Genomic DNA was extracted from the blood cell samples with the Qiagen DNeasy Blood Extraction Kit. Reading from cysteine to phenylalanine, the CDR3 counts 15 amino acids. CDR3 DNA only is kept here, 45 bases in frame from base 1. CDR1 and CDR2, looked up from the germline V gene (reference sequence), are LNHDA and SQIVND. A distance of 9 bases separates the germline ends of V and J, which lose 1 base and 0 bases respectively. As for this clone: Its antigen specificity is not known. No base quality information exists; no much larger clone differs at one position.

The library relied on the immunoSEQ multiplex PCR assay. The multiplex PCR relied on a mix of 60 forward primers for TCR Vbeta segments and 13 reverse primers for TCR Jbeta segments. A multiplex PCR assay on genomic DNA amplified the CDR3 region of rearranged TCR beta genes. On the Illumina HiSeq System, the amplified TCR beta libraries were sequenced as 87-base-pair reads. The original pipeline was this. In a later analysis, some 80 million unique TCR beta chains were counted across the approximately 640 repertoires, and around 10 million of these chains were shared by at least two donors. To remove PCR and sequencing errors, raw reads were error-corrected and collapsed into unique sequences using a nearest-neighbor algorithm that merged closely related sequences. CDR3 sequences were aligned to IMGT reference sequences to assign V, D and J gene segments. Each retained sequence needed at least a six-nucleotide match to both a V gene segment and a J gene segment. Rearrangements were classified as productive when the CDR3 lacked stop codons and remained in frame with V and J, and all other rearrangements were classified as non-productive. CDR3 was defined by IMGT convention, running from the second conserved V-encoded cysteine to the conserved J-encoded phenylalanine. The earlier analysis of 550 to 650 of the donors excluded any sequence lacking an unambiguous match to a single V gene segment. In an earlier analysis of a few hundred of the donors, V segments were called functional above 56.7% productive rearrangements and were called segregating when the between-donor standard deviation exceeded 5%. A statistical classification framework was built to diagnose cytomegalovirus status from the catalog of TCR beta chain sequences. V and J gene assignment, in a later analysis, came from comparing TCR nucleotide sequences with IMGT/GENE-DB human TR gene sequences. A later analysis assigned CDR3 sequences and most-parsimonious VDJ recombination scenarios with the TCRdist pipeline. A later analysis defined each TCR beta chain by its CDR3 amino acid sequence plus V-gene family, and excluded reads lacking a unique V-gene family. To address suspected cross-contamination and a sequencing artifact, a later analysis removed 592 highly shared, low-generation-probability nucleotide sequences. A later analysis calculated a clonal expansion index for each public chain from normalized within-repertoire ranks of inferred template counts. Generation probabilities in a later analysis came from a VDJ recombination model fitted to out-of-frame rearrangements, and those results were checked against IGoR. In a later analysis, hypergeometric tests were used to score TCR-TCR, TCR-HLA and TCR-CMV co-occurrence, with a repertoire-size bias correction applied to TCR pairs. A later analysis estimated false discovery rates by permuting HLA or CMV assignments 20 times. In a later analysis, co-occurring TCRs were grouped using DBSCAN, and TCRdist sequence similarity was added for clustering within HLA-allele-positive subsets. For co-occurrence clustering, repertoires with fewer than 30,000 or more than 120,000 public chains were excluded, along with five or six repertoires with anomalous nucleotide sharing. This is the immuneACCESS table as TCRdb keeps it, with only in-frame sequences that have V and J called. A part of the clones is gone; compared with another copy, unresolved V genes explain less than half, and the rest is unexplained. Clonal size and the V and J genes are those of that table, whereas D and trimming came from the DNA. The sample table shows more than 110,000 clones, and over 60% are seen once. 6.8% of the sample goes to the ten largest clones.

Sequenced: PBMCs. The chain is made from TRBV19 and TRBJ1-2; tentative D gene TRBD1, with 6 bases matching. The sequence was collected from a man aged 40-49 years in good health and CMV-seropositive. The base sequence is TGTGCCAGTAGTATAGTGTCAGGGGCTAACTATGGCTACACCTTC. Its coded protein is CASSIVSGANYGYTF.